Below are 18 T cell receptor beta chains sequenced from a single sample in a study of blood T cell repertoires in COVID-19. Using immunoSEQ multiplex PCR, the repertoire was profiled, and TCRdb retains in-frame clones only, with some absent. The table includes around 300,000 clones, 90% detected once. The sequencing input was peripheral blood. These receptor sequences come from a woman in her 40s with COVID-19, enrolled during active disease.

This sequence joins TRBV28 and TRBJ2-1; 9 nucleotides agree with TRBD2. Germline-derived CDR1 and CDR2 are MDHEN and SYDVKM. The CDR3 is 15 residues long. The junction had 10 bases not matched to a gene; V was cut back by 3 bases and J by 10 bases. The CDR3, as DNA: TGTGCCAGCAGTTTCCCTAGCGGGATGGGGGGAGAGCAGTTCTTC. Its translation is CASSFPSGMGGEQFF.

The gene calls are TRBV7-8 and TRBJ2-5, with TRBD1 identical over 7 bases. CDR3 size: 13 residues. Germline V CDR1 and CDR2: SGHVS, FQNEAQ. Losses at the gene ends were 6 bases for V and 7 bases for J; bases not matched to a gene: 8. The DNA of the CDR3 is TGTGCCAGCAGTTTCGGACAGGAAGGGACCCAGTACTTC. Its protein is CASSFGQEGTQYF.

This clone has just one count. The CDR3 nucleotides read TGTGCCAGCAGCTTTTCGTCCGCGGGGCGGACACCCTTGAACTATGGCTACACCTTC. This sequence encodes CASSFSSAGRTPLNYGYTF. The chain couples TRBV7-8 to TRBJ1-2, with D perhaps TRBD1 (5 bases). CDR1 and CDR2 (germline): SGHVS, FQNEAQ. V lost 3 bases and J 2 bases, leaving 25 bases between the germline ends. CDR3 length: 19 residues.

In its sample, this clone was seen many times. This chain's CDR3 is CASSPYLYEQYF. CDR3 nucleotide sequence: TGTGCCAGCAGTCCCTACTTATACGAGCAGTACTTC. The chain is built from TRBV28 and TRBJ2-7; D unresolved. Germline V CDR1 and CDR2: MDHEN, SYDVKM. This CDR3 has 12 residues. Trimming removed 5 bases from V and 4 bases from J, with 9 bases in between.

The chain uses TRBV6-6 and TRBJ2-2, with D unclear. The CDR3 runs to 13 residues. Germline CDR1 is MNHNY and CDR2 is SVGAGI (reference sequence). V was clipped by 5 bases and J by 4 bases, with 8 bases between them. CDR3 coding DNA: TGTGCCAGCAGTGAGGTCCCCACCGGGGAGCTGTTTTTT. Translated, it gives CASSEVPTGELFF.

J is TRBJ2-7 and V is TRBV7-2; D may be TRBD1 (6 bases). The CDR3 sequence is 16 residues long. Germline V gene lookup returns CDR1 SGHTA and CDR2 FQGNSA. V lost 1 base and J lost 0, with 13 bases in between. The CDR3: CASSLVGGQRSYEQYF. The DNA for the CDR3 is TGTGCCAGCAGCTTAGTGGGCGGACAGCGCTCCTACGAGCAGTACTTC.

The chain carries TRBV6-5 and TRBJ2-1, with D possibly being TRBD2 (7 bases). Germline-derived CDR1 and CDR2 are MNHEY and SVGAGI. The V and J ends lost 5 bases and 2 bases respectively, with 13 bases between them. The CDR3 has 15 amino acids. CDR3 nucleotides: TGTGCCAGCAGTCACCGGGGGGCCCCCTACAATGAGCAGTTCTTC. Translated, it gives CASSHRGAPYNEQFF.

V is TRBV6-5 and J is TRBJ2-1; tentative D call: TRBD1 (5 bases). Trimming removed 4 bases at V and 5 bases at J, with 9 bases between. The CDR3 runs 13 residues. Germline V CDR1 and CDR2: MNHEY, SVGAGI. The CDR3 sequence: CASSLEQDNEQFF. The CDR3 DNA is TGTGCCAGCAGTTTAGAACAGGACAATGAGCAGTTCTTC.

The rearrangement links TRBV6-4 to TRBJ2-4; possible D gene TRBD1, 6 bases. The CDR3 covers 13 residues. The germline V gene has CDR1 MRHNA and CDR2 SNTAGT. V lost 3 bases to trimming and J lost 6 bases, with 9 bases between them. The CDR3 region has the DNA TGTGCCAGCAGTGAGGGCAGGGGAAACATTCAGTACTTC. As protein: CASSEGRGNIQYF.

The CDR3 nucleotides read TGCAGCGTTGGGGGAGAGCAAGCTTTCTTT. Translating it yields CSVGGEQAFF. This chain joins TRBV29-1 and TRBJ1-1; D remains unclear. V was trimmed by 4 bases and J by 9 bases, leaving 9 bases between them. Germline assignment: CDR1 SQVTM and CDR2 ANQGSEA. The CDR3 is made up of 10 amino acids.

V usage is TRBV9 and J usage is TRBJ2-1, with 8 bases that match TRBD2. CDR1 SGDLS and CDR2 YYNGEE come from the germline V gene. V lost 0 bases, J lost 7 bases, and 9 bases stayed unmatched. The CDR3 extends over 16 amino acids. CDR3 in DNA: TGTGCCAGCAGCGTAGCCGGGGGGGCCGTGGGGAATGAGCAGTTCTTC. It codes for CASSVAGGAVGNEQFF.

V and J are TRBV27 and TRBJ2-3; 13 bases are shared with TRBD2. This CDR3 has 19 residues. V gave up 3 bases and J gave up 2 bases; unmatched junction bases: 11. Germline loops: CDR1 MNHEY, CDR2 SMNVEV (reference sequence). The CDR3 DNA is TGTGCCAGCAGTTTCCTACGACTAGCGGGGGGTCCCTCCACAGATACGCAGTATTTT. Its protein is CASSFLRLAGGPSTDTQYF.

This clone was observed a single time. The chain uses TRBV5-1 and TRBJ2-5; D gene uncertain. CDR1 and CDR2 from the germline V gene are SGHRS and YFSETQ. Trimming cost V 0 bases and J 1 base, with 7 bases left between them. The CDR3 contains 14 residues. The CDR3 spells CASSLAQTQETQYF. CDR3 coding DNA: TGCGCCAGCAGCTTGGCACAGACCCAAGAGACCCAGTACTTC.

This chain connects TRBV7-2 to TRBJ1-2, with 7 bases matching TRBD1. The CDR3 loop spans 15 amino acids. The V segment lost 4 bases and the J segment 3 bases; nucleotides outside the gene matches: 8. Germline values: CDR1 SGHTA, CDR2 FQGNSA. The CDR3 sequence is CASSSSGTAYYGYTF. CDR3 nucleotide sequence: TGTGCCAGCAGCTCATCCGGGACAGCTTACTATGGCTACACCTTC.

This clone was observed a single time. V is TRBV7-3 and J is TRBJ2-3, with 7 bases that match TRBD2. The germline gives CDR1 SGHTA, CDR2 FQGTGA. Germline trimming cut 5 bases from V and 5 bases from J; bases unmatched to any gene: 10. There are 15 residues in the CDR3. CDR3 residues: CASSRAGGGVDTQYF. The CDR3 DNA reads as TGTGCCAGCAGCCGGGCGGGCGGGGGTGTAGATACGCAGTATTTT.

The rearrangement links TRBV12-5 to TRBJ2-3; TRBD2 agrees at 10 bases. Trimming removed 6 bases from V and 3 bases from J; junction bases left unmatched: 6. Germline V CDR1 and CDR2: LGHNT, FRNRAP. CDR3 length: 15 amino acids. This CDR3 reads CASGSPAGGTDTQYF. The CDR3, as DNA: TGTGCTAGTGGGTCCCCAGCGGGAGGGACAGATACGCAGTATTTT.

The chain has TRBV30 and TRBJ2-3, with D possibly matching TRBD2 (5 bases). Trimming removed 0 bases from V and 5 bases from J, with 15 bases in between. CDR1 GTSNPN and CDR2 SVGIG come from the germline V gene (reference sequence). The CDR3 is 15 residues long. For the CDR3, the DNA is TGTGCCTGGAGTGTTAGAGGGTTCAGTGGAGATACGCAGTATTTT. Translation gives CAWSVRGFSGDTQYF.

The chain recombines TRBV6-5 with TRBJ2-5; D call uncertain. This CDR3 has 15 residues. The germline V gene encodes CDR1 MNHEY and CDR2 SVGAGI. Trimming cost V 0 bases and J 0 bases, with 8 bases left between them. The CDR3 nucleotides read TGTGCCAGCAGTTACTCGGCAGGCTACCAAGAGACCCAGTACTTC. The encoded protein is CASSYSAGYQETQYF.